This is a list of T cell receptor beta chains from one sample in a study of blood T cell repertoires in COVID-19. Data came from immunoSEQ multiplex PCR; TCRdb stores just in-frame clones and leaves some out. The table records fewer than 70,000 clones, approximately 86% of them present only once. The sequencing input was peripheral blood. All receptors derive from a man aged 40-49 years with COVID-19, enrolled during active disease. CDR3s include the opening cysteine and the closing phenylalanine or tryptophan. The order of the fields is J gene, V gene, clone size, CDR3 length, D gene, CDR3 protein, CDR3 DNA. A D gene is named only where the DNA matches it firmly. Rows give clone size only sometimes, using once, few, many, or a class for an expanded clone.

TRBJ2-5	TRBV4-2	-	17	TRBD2	CASSPKGLAGGGETQYF	TGTGCCAGCAGCCCGAAGGGACTAGCGGGGGGGGGAGAGACCCAGTACTTC
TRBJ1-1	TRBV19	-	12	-	CASSNQGTPAFF	TGTGCCAGTAGTAACCAGGGGACCCCGGCTTTCTTT
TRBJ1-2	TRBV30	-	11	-	CAWRRGTGYTF	TGTGCCTGGAGACGCGGGACTGGCTACACCTTC
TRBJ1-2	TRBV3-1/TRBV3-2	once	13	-	CASSLSSSHGYTF	TGTGCCAGCAGCCTATCGTCTTCCCATGGCTACACCTTC
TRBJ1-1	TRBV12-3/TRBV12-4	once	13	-	CASSFTRNTEAFF	TGTGCCAGCAGTTTTACCAGGAACACTGAAGCTTTCTTT
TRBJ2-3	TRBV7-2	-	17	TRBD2	CASSHRGLAYQQNTQYF	TGTGCCAGCAGCCATCGGGGACTAGCCTATCAGCAGAATACGCAGTATTTT
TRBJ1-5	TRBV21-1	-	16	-	CASSKGLQDTNQPQHF	TGTGCCAGCAGCAAAGGTTTACAGGACACCAATCAGCCCCAGCATTTT
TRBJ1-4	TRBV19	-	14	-	CASSIVGSSEKLFF	TGTGCCAGTAGTATAGTCGGGAGTAGTGAAAAACTGTTTTTT
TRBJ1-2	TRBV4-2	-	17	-	CASSQDSLLGANYGYTF	TGTGCCAGCAGCCAAGATTCTCTGTTGGGGGCAAACTATGGCTACACCTTC
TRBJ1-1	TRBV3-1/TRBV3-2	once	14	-	CASSPDSRNTEAFF	TGTGCCAGCAGTCCGGACAGCCGAAACACTGAAGCTTTCTTT
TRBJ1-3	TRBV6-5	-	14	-	CASNRVPQGNTIYF	TGTGCCAGCAATCGGGTCCCTCAGGGGAACACCATATATTTT
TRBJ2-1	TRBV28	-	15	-	CASIRGGPSYNEQFF	TGTGCCAGCATTCGCGGGGGCCCCTCCTACAATGAGCAGTTCTTC
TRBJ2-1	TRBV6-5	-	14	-	CASRGSSGYNEQFF	TGTGCCAGCAGGGGGAGTAGCGGTTACAATGAGCAGTTCTTC
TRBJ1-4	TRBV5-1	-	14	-	CASSLGQGNEKLFF	TGCGCCAGCAGCTTGGGCCAGGGGAATGAAAAACTGTTTTTT
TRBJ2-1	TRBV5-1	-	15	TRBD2	CASSLSSGGYNEQFF	TGCGCCAGCAGCTTGTCTAGCGGGGGGTACAATGAGCAGTTCTTC
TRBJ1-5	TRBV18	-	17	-	CASSPGSGDRLGQPQHF	TGTGCCAGCTCACCTGGCTCGGGTGACAGGCTGGGCCAGCCCCAGCATTTT
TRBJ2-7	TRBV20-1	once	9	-	CSAEAEQYF	TGCAGTGCTGAGGCAGAGCAGTACTTC
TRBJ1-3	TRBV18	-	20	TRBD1	CASSPFPGQGPGASGNTIYF	TGTGCCAGCTCACCCTTCCCGGGACAGGGGCCAGGAGCCTCTGGAAACACCATATATTTT
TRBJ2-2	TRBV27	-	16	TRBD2	CASSLGAGGRTGELFF	TGTGCCAGCAGTTTAGGAGCGGGGGGCCGCACCGGGGAGCTGTTTTTT
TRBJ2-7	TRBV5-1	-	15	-	CASSLLGTSTYEQYF	TGCGCCAGCAGCCTCCTTGGGACAAGCACCTACGAGCAGTACTTC
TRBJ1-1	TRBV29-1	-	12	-	CSVCREGNEAFF	TGCAGCGTCTGCCGGGAGGGGAATGAAGCTTTCTTT
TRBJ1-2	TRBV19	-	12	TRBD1	CASSRQGYGYTF	TGTGCCAGTAGCCGACAGGGGTACGGCTACACCTTC
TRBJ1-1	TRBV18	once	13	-	CASSPLEDTEAFF	TGTGCCAGCTCACCCCTCGAGGACACTGAAGCTTTCTTT
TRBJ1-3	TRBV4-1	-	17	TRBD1	CASSDLWTGFSGNTIYF	TGCGCCAGCAGCGACCTTTGGACAGGGTTCTCTGGAAACACCATATATTTT
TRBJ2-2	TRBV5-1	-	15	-	CASSLGSSNTGELFF	TGCGCCAGCAGCTTGGGCAGTTCGAACACCGGGGAGCTGTTTTTT
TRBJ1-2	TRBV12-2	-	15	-	CASRPGQEGVYGYTF	TGTGCAAGTCGCCCCGGACAGGAGGGGGTCTATGGCTACACCTTC
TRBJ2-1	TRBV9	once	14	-	CASSVVSGGGEQFF	TGTGCCAGCAGCGTAGTTTCGGGGGGCGGTGAGCAGTTCTTC
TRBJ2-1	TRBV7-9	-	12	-	CASSITYNEQFF	TGTGCCAGCAGCATCACCTACAATGAGCAGTTCTTC
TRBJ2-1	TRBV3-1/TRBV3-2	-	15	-	CASSPTLTSYNEQFF	TGTGCCAGCAGCCCTACGTTAACTTCCTACAATGAGCAGTTCTTC
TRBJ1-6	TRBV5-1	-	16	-	CASSLQLGRNNSPLHF	TGCGCCAGCAGCTTGCAGCTAGGCCGGAATAATTCACCCCTCCACTTT
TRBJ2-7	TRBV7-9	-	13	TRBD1	CASVLGQSYEQYF	TGTGCCAGCGTCTTGGGACAGTCCTACGAGCAGTACTTC
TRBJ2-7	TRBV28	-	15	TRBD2	CASSLRSGASYEQYF	TGTGCCAGCAGTTTGAGAAGCGGGGCTTCCTACGAGCAGTACTTC
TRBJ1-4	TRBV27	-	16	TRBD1	CASSKYRGATNEKLFF	TGTGCCAGCAGCAAATACAGGGGCGCTACTAATGAAAAACTGTTTTTT
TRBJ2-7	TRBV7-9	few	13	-	CASSSGVSYEQYF	TGTGCCAGCAGTTCAGGCGTTTCCTACGAGCAGTACTTC
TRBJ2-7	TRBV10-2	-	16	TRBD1	CASSDGQGLLSYEQYF	TGCGCCAGCAGTGACGGACAGGGGCTGCTCTCCTACGAGCAGTACTTC